The 28 T cell receptor beta chains below were found in one sample sequenced in a study of long-term antiretroviral therapy in people with HIV. Runs used v3.0 of the immunoSEQ assay and were done at survey level. Generated by immunoSEQ multiplex PCR, the TCRdb table keeps only in-frame clones and is missing some. Of roughly 28,000 clones listed, around 83% are singletons. This material consisted of unsorted PBMCs, taken around 2.6 years after starting antiretroviral therapy. All receptors come from a man aged 35-49 years with HIV.

This clone appeared a few times. The chain carries TRBV5-4 and TRBJ1-5; D remains unclear. Germline loops: CDR1 SGHNT, CDR2 YYREEE (reference sequence). The CDR3 extends over 14 amino acids. Trimming removed 4 bases from V and 3 bases from J, with 11 bases in between. The CDR3 bases are TGTGCCAGCAGCAGGGCGGAGTACAATCAGCCCCAGCATTTT. Protein product: CASSRAEYNQPQHF.

This clone was seen just once. Here the CDR3 reads CASSLRGGSPLTDTQYF. For the CDR3, the DNA is TGTGCCAGCAGCTTAAGGGGCGGGAGCCCCCTCACAGATACGCAGTATTTT. The J gene is TRBJ2-3, the V gene TRBV11-3, with 7 bases matching TRBD2. The CDR3 consists of 17 residues. Germline trimming cut 2 bases from V and 2 bases from J; bases unmatched to any gene: 10. The germline gives CDR1 SGHNT, CDR2 YENEEA.

The chain carries TRBV28 and TRBJ2-3; D may be TRBD2 (6 bases). With 4 bases removed from V and 1 base from J, the gap between germline ends came to 6 bases. The CDR3 has 13 residues. Germline lookup yields CDR1 MDHEN and CDR2 SYDVKM. The CDR3, as DNA: TGTGCCAGCAGTTGGGGGGGCACAGATACGCAGTATTTT. It is translated as CASSWGGTDTQYF.

The chain joins TRBV5-6 to TRBJ2-3; unclear D gene. V gave up 3 bases and J gave up 0 bases, with 11 bases separating them. Germline loops: CDR1 SGHDT, CDR2 YYEEEE. The CDR3 has 15 residues. CDR3 region: CASSSSGLSTDTQYF. Here the CDR3 DNA reads TGTGCCAGCAGCTCCTCCGGCCTCAGCACAGATACGCAGTATTTT.

About this clone: A junction end diverges from the germline sequence, so it may reflect a read error. Different DNA sequences within this sample yield the same CDR3. V usage is TRBV19 and J usage is TRBJ2-5; 7 bases line up with TRBD1. The CDR3 runs to 15 residues. Germline V gene sequence: CDR1 LNHDA, CDR2 SQIVND (reference sequence). This CDR3 is CASSPYRGFGETQYF. The CDR3 nucleotides are TGCGCCAGTAGTCCGTACAGGGGCTTCGGGGAGACCCAGTACTTC.

V and J are TRBV10-3 and TRBJ2-5; 7 nucleotides match TRBD1. The CDR3 totals 14 residues. The germline gives CDR1 ENHRY, CDR2 SYGVKD. After removal of 2 bases from V and 0 bases from J, the junction contained 0 bases not matched to a gene. CDR3 sequence (DNA): TGTGCCATCAGTGAGGGACAGGACCAAGAGACCCAGTACTTC. Its translation: CAISEGQDQETQYF.

This chain uses TRBV19 with TRBJ1-5; D is perhaps TRBD1 (5 bases). The germline V and J ends were trimmed by 5 bases and 3 bases, with 11 bases remaining between them. Looked up from germline, CDR1 is LNHDA and CDR2 is SQIVND (reference sequence). CDR3 size: 14 residues. In DNA, the CDR3 is TGTGCCAGTAGTGTTAACAGGTTCAATCAGCCCCAGCATTTT. It is translated as CASSVNRFNQPQHF.

The chain combines TRBV25-1 with TRBJ2-3; 8 bases line up with TRBD2. The ends lost 4 bases at V and 3 bases at J; junction bases unmatched: 12. The CDR3 runs to 17 residues. Germline V gene data show CDR1 as MGHDK and CDR2 as SYGVNS. The CDR3 nucleotides read TGTGCCAGCAGTGGCCTGGGACTAGGTAGCGAGACAGATACGCAGTATTTT. It encodes CASSGLGLGSETDTQYF.

CDR3 nucleotide sequence: TGTGCCAGCACCCCCGGGCTGATTAATTCACCCCTCCACTTT. It is translated as CASTPGLINSPLHF. This rearrangement joins TRBV7-2 to TRBJ1-6, with D unresolved. Trimming shortened V by 7 bases and J by 6 bases, and 13 bases separated the two germline ends. The length of the CDR3 is 14 residues. Germline CDR1 reads SGHTA; CDR2 reads FQGNSA.

With regard to this clone: This CDR3 is also generated by other DNA sequences in the sample. The chain employs TRBV27 and TRBJ2-1, with a tentative D call TRBD1 (6 bases). CDR1 MNHEY and CDR2 SMNVEV come from the germline V gene (reference sequence). This CDR3 is built from 14 residues. V lost 5 bases, J lost 4 bases, and 12 bases lay in between. The CDR3 sequence: CASSQGGSYNEQFF. The DNA of the CDR3 is TGTGCCAGCAGTCAAGGGGGTTCATACAATGAGCAGTTCTTC.

The chain links TRBV7-8 to TRBJ2-3; 7 bases line up with TRBD2. Germline V gives CDR1 SGHVS, CDR2 FQNEAQ. J gave up 6 bases and V 1 base, and 13 bases lay outside the gene matches. The CDR3 runs to 17 residues. The CDR3 bases are TGTGCCAGCAGCTTAGGTGACCAACTAGCGATGCTGGATACGCAGTATTTT. Its translation: CASSLGDQLAMLDTQYF.

V and J are TRBV5-5 and TRBJ2-7; 10 nucleotides align to TRBD2. J was trimmed by 3 bases and V by 4 bases; bases with no gene match: 4. The CDR3 runs 14 residues. The germline gives CDR1 SGHKS, CDR2 YYEKEE (reference sequence). The CDR3 sequence: CASSDGLADYEQYF. For the CDR3, the DNA is TGTGCCAGCAGCGATGGACTAGCGGACTACGAGCAGTACTTC. Using reference TRBV5-5 and TRBJ2-7 for the parts outside the CDR3, the full variable domain is DAGVTQSPTHLIKTRGQQVTLRCSPISGHKSVSWYQQVLGQGPQFIFQYYEKEERGRGNFPDRFSARQFPNYSSELNVNALLLGDSALYLCASSDGLADYEQYFGPGTRLTVT.

J is TRBJ2-3 and V is TRBV7-9; 13 positions match TRBD2. Trimming at V came to 6 bases and at J to 2 bases, leaving 8 bases not matched to a gene. The CDR3 runs 17 residues. Germline CDR1 SEHNR, CDR2 FQNEAQ (reference sequence). This chain's CDR3 is CASRSGLAGVHTDTQYF. DNA for the CDR3: TGTGCCAGCAGGTCAGGACTAGCGGGGGTTCACACAGATACGCAGTATTTT.

There are a few counts of this clone. This chain connects TRBV19 to TRBJ2-2; tentative D call: TRBD1 (6 bases). The CDR3 totals 15 residues. Germline CDR1 reads LNHDA; CDR2 reads SQIVND (reference sequence). V was cut by 3 bases and J by 4 bases, with 12 bases left in between. CDR3 bases: TGTGCCAGTAGTATTGAACAGGGATCCACCGGGGAGCTGTTTTTT. The encoded protein is CASSIEQGSTGELFF.

The chain is built from TRBV18 and TRBJ1-1; a weak D match, TRBD1 (6 bases). V lost 1 base and J lost 4, with 22 bases in between. Germline CDR1 and CDR2: KGHSH and LQKENI. The CDR3 has 18 residues. The CDR3 nucleotides read TGTGCCAGCTCACCACTAGTCAGGTCAGGGGCGGTCCCCACTGAAGCTTTCTTT. This translates into CASSPLVRSGAVPTEAFF. The complete variable domain, with remaining parts taken from reference TRBV18 and TRBJ1-1, reads NAGVMQNPRHLVRRRGQEARLRCSPMKGHSHVYWYRQLPEEGLKFMVYLQKENIIDESGMPKERFSAEFPKEGPSILRIQQVVRGDSAAYFCASSPLVRSGAVPTEAFFGQGTRLTVV.

This clone appeared once. The chain combines TRBV10-3 with TRBJ1-1; 9 nucleotides agree with TRBD1. V lost 3 bases, J lost 7 bases, and 9 bases stayed unmatched. The CDR3 runs 15 residues. From germline, CDR1 is ENHRY and CDR2 SYGVKD. The CDR3 reads CAISDVLQGAGEAFF. The CDR3 coding sequence is TGTGCCATCAGTGACGTTTTACAGGGGGCGGGTGAAGCTTTCTTT.

This clone was detected only once. This chain uses TRBV5-1 with TRBJ2-7; possible D gene TRBD1, 5 bases. The germline CDR1 and CDR2 sequences are SGHRS and YFSETQ. With 0 bases removed from V and 4 bases from J, the gap between germline ends came to 11 bases. The CDR3 loop spans 14 amino acids. The chain's CDR3 is CASSLGQPDYEQYF. In DNA, the CDR3 is TGCGCCAGCAGCTTGGGACAGCCAGATTACGAGCAGTACTTC.

This chain joins TRBV7-9 and TRBJ2-7; 7 bases align to TRBD1. This CDR3 contains 14 residues. CDR1 is SEHNR and CDR2 is FQNEAQ in the germline V gene (reference sequence). V shed 1 base, J shed 13 bases, and the junction held 13 bases outside the gene matches. CDR3 DNA: TGTGCCAGCAGCTTAGATCCGACAGGGTTTGTTTTCTACTTC. It specifies CASSLDPTGFVFYF.

The V call is TRBV7-6, the J call TRBJ2-1, with no clear D. This CDR3 comprises 16 residues. V lost 4 bases to trimming and J lost 0 bases, with 13 bases between them. Looked up from germline, CDR1 is SGHVS and CDR2 is FNYEAQ. The CDR3 loop is CASSSPVGRSYNEQFF. The CDR3 DNA reads TGTGCCAGCAGCTCTCCGGTAGGGCGCTCCTACAATGAGCAGTTCTTC. Combining the CDR3 with reference TRBV7-6 and TRBJ2-1 gives the whole variable domain GAGVSQSPRYKVTKRGQDVALRCDPISGHVSLYWYRQALGQGPEFLTYFNYEAQQDKSGLPNDRFSAERPEGSISTLTIQRTEQRDSAMYRCASSSPVGRSYNEQFFGPGTRLTVL.

The rearrangement links TRBV5-1 to TRBJ1-5, with 12 positions matching TRBD1. V was clipped by 3 bases and J by 4 bases; unmatched bases: 8. The CDR3 has 17 residues. Per the germline V gene, CDR1 is SGHRS and CDR2 is YFSETQ. The CDR3 protein is CASSYGTGGDSNQPQHF. CDR3 nucleotides: TGCGCCAGCAGCTATGGGACAGGGGGCGATTCGAATCAGCCCCAGCATTTT.

The chain couples TRBV9 to TRBJ2-7, with D uncertain. This CDR3 spans 12 amino acids. Trimming cost V 0 bases and J 9 bases, with 10 bases left between them. The germline gives CDR1 SGDLS, CDR2 YYNGEE. CDR3 in amino acids: CASSVAPRGQYF. In DNA form, the CDR3 reads TGTGCCAGCAGCGTAGCCCCTCGAGGGCAGTACTTC.

This rearrangement joins TRBV2 to TRBJ1-5; D might be TRBD1 (5 bases). With 8 bases removed from V and 5 bases from J, the gap between germline ends came to 13 bases. From germline, CDR1 is SNHLY and CDR2 FYNNEI. The CDR3 is made up of 13 amino acids. The DNA of the CDR3 is TGTGCCAGCGGGGGGGGATTTGATCAGCCCCAGCATTTT. It codes for CASGGGFDQPQHF.

The CDR3 DNA reads as TGTGCCAGCAGTCTCAGAAAGGGTGGCCACGAGCAGTACTTC. Its translation is CASSLRKGGHEQYF. The V gene is TRBV27, the J gene TRBJ2-7, with D unclear. Germline V lookup: CDR1 MNHEY, CDR2 SMNVEV (reference sequence). V lost 5 bases and J 5 bases, leaving 16 bases between the germline ends. The CDR3 is 14 amino acids.

The V and J genes are TRBV30 and TRBJ2-6; D is possibly TRBD2 (7 bases). The germline V gene encodes CDR1 GTSNPN and CDR2 SVGIG (reference sequence). The CDR3 has 15 residues. V was shortened by 2 bases and J by 4 bases, with 12 bases between the two germline ends. DNA of the CDR3: TGTGCCTGGAGTAGGGGGGGGCAAGGGGCCAACGTCCTGACTTTC. Its translation is CAWSRGGQGANVLTF.

V gene TRBV6-5 combines with J gene TRBJ2-7; D is unclear. Looked up from germline, CDR1 is MNHEY and CDR2 is SVGAGI. V gave up 3 bases and J gave up 6 bases, with 12 bases separating them. The CDR3 consists of 13 residues. CDR3 bases: TGTGCCAGCAGTTATTCTACCTCGGGCGAGCAGTACTTC. Residues: CASSYSTSGEQYF.

The genes are TRBV7-9 and TRBJ1-1, with TRBD1 identical over 10 bases. Per germline, CDR1 SEHNR and CDR2 FQNEAQ (reference sequence). CDR3 length: 18 residues. V dropped 1 base and J dropped 0; count of bases not matched to a gene: 8. CDR3 in DNA: TGTGCCAGCAGCTTAGGGAGGACAGGGGGAGACATGAACACTGAAGCTTTCTTT. The encoded protein is CASSLGRTGGDMNTEAFF.

This chain uses TRBV5-5 with TRBJ1-2; no reliable D call. V lost 0 bases and J lost 1, with 4 bases in between. This CDR3 comprises 13 residues. CDR1 and CDR2 (germline): SGHKS, YYEKEE (reference sequence). The CDR3 DNA sequence: TGTGCCAGCAGCTTGGCAGTTAACTATGGCTACACCTTC. It specifies CASSLAVNYGYTF.

The chain recombines TRBV4-1 with TRBJ1-1; 8 positions match TRBD1. Germline V gives CDR1 MGHRA, CDR2 YSYEKL. The CDR3 length is 15 residues. J gave up 1 base and V 3 bases, and 4 bases lay outside the gene matches. The CDR3 DNA sequence: TGCGCCAGCAGCCACGGACAGGGAACGAACACTGAAGCTTTCTTT. It specifies CASSHGQGTNTEAFF.